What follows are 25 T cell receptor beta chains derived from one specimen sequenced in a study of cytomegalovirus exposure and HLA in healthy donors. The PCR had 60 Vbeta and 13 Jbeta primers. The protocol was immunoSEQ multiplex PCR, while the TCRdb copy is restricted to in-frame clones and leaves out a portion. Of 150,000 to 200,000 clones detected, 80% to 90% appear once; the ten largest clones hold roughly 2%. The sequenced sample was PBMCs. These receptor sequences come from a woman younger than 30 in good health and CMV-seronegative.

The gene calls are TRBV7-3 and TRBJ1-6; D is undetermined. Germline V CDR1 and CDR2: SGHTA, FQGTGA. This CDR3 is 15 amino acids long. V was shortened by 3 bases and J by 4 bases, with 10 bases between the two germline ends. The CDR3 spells CASSLGSGYNSPLHF. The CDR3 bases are TGTGCCAGCAGCTTGGGGAGTGGTTATAATTCACCCCTCCACTTT.

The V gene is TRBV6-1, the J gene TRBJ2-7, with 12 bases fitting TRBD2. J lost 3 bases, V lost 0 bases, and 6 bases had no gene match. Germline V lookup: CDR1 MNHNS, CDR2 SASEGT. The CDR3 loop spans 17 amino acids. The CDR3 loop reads CASSEAAWTSGDYEQYF. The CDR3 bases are TGTGCCAGCAGTGAAGCTGCGTGGACTAGCGGGGACTACGAGCAGTACTTC.

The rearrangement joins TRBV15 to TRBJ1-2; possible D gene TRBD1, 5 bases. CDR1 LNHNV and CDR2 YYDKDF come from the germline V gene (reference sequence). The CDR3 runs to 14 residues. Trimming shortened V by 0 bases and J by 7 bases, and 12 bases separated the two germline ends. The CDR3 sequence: CATSRDIRVGGYTF. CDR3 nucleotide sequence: TGTGCCACCAGCAGAGATATCAGGGTGGGTGGCTACACCTTC.

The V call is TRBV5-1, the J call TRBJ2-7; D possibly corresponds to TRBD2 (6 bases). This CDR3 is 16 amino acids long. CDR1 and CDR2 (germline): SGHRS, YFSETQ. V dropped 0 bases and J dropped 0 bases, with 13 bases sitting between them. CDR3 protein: CASSLELAVSSYEQYF. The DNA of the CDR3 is TGCGCCAGCAGCTTGGAATTAGCGGTGAGCTCCTACGAGCAGTACTTC.

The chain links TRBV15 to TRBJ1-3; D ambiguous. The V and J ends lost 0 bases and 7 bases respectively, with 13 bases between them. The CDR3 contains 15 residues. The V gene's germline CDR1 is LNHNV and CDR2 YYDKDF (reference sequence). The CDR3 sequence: CATSRDGLLANTIYF. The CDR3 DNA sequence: TGTGCCACCAGCAGAGACGGCCTCTTAGCTAACACCATATATTTT.

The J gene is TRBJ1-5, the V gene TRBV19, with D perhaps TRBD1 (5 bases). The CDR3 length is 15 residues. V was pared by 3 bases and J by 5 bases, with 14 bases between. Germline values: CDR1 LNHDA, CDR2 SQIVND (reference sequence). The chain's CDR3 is CASSIPQGSDQPQHF. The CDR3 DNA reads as TGTGCCAGTAGTATTCCGCAGGGTTCCGATCAGCCCCAGCATTTT.

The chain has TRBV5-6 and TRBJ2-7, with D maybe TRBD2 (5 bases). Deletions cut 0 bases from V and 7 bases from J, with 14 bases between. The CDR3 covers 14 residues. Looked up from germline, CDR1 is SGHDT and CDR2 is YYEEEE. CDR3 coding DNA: TGTGCCAGCAGCTTGGATTACGCCCCGGGGGAGCAGTACTTC. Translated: CASSLDYAPGEQYF.

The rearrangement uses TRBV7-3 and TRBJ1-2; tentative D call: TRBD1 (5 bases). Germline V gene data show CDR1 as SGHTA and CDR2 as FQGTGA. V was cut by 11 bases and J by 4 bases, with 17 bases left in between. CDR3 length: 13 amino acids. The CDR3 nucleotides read TGTGCCCGCGGGGCGGGCCTGAGCTATGGCTACACCTTC. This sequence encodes CARGAGLSYGYTF.

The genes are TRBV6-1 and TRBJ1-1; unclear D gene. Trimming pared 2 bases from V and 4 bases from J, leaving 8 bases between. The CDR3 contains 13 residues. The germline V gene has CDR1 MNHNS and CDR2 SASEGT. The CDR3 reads CASSELTFTEAFF. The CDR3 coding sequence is TGTGCCAGCAGTGAATTGACTTTCACTGAAGCTTTCTTT.

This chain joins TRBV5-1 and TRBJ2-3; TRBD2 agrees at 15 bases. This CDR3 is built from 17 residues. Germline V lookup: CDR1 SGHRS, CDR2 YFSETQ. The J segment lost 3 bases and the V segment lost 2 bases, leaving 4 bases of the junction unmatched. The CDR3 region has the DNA TGCGCCAGCAGCTTAGGACTAGCGGGGGGGCCGACAGATACGCAGTATTTT. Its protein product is CASSLGLAGGPTDTQYF.

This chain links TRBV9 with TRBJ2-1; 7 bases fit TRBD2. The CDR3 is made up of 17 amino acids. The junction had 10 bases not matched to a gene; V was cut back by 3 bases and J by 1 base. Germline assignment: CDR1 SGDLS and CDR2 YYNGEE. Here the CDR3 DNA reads TGTGCCAGCAGCGCCCCTGAGGGAGGGCCTTCCTACAATGAGCAGTTCTTC. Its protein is CASSAPEGGPSYNEQFF.

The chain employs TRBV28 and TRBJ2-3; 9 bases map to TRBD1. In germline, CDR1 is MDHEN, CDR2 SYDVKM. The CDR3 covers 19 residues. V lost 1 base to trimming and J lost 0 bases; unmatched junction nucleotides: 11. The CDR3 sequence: CASSLYLGQGSPSTDTQYF. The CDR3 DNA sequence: TGTGCCAGCAGTTTATATCTGGGACAGGGCTCCCCTAGCACAGATACGCAGTATTTT. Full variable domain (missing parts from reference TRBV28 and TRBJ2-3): DVKVTQSSRYLVKRTGEKVFLECVQDMDHENMFWYRQDPGLGLRLIYFSYDVKMKEKGDIPEGYSVSREKKERFSLILESASTNQTSMYLCASSLYLGQGSPSTDTQYFGPGTRLTVL.

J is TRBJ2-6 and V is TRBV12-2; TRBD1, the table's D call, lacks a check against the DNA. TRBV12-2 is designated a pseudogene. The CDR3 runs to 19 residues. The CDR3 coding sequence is TGTGCAAGTCGCTTGAAAACCCTAGGGGGCGTCTCTGGGGCCAACGTCCTGACTTTC. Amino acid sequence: CASRLKTLGGVSGANVLTF.

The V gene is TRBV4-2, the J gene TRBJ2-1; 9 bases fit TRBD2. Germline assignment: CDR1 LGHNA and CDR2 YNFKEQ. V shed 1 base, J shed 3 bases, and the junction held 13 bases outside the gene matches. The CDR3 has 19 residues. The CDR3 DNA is TGTGCCAGCAGCCAAGTGAGGGTGATCGAGCGGGAGGTCTACAATGAGCAGTTCTTC. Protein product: CASSQVRVIEREVYNEQFF.

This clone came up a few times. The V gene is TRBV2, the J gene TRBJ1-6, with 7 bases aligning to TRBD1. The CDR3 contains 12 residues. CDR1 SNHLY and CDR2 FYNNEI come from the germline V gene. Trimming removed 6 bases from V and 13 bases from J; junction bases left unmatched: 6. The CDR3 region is CASSDRQGPLHF. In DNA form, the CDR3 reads TGTGCCAGCAGCGACAGACAGGGCCCCCTCCACTTT.

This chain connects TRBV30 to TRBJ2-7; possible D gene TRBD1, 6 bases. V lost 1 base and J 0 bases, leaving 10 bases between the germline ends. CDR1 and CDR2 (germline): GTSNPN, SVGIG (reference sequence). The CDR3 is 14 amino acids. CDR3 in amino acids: CAWSGGDISYEQYF. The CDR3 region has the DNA TGTGCCTGGAGTGGAGGGGACATCTCCTACGAGCAGTACTTC.

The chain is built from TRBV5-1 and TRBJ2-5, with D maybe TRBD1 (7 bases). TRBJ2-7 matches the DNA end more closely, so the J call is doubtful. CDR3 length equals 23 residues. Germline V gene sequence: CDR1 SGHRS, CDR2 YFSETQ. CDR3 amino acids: CASSFGGRTGPLRAGQVPYEQYF. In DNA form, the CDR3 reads TGCGCCAGCAGCTTCGGGGGAAGGACAGGTCCCCTACGAGCAGGGCAGGTCCCCTACGAGCAGTACTTC.

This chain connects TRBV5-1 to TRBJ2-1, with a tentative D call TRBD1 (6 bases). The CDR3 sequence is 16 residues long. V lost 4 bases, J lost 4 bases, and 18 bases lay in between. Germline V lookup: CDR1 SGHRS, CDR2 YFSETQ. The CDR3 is CASSKDRDTGYNEQFF. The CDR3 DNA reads TGCGCCAGCAGCAAGGACCGGGACACAGGATACAATGAGCAGTTCTTC.

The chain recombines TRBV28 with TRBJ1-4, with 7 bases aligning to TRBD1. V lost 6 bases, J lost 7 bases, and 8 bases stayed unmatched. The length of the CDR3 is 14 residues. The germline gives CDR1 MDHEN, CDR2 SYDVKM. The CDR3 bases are TGTGCCAGCAGACCGACAGGGTCTAGTGAAAAACTGTTTTTT. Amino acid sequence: CASRPTGSSEKLFF. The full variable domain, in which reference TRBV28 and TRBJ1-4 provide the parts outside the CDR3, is DVKVTQSSRYLVKRTGEKVFLECVQDMDHENMFWYRQDPGLGLRLIYFSYDVKMKEKGDIPEGYSVSREKKERFSLILESASTNQTSMYLCASRPTGSSEKLFFGSGTQLSVL.

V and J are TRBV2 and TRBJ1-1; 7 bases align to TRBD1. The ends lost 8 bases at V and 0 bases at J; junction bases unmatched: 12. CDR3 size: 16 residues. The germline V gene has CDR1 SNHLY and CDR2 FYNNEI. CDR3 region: CASHLRGQILNTEAFF. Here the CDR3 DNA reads TGTGCCAGCCATTTGAGGGGACAGATTTTGAACACTGAAGCTTTCTTT.

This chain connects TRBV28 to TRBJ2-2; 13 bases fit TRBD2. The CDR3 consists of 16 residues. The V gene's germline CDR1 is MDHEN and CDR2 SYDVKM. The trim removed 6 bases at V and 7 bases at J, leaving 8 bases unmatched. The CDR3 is CASRGTSGNQIGELFF. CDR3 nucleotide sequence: TGTGCCAGCAGAGGGACTAGCGGGAACCAGATCGGGGAGCTGTTTTTT.

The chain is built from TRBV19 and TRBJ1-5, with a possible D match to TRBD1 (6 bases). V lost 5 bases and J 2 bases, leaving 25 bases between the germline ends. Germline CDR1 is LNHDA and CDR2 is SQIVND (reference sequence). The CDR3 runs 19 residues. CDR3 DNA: TGTGCCAGTAGTCTCGGGTTGGGGGCGCGGCAGTTCGGCAATCAGCCCCAGCATTTT. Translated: CASSLGLGARQFGNQPQHF.

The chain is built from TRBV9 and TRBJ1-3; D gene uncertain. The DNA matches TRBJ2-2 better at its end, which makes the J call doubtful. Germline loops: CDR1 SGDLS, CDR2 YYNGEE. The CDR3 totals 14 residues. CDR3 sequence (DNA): TGTGCCAGCAGCGGCCCAGGTGTCACCGGGGAGCTGTTTTTT. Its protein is CASSGPGVTGELFF.

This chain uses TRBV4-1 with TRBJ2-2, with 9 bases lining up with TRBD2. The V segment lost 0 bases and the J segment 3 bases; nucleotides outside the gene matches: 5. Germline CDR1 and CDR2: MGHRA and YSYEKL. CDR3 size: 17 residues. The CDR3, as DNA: TGCGCCAGCAGCCAAGAAGGCGGGGGGGCCTACACCGGGGAGCTGTTTTTT. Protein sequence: CASSQEGGGAYTGELFF.

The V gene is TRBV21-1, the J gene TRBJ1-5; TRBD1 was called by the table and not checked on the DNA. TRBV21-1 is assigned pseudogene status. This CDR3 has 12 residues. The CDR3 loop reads CASSNEGRDRGF. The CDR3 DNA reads TGTGCCAGCAGCAACGAGGGCCGGGACAGGGGTTTT.